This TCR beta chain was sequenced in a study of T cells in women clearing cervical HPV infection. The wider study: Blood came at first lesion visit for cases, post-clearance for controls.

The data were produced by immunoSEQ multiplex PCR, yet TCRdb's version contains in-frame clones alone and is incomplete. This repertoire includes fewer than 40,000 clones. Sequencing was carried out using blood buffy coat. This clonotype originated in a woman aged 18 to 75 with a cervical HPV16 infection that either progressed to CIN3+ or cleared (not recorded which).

CDR3 residues: CSASPGQGVEQFF. The covered CDR3 bases are TGCAGTGCTAGCCCGGGACAGGGTGTTGAG. The chain links TRBV20-1 to TRBJ2-1, with 9 positions matching TRBD1. The CDR3 is cut off 3 residues early in the read; its end comes from the germline J gene. J lost 9 bases, V lost 3 bases, and 6 bases had no gene match. Germline V CDR1 and CDR2: DFQATT, SNEGSKA (reference sequence). The CDR3 totals 13 residues.